These 11 T cell receptor beta chains were sequenced from one sample in a study of T cells in Graves' hyperthyroidism and ophthalmopathy. RNA transcripts yielded amplified TCR beta CDR3 regions. RT-PCR in the first round (using the HTBI primer set) targeted the TCR CDR3. TCRdb itself ran the multiplex PCR reads through MiXCR, one entry per CDR3 protein. The table records about 590,000 distinct CDR3 sequences, less than 20% of them present only once. Sequencing was carried out using blood. Source of these receptors: a woman aged 25 to 39 with Graves' hyperthyroidism.

This clonotype has only a few counts. The chain recombines TRBV29-1 with TRBJ1-1; 7 bases are a match to TRBD1. CDR1 is SQVTM, CDR2 ANQGSEA, per germline. V trimming: 5 bases; J trimming: 1 base; junction bases outside the gene matches: 4. This CDR3 has 13 amino acids. The CDR3 DNA reads as TGCAGCGTTTGTCAGGGGGGGAACACTGAAGCTTTCTTT. This sequence encodes CSVCQGGNTEAFF.

The chain uses TRBV15 and TRBJ2-1; possible D gene TRBD2, 5 bases. Germline V gives CDR1 LNHNV, CDR2 YYDKDF (reference sequence). This CDR3 has 15 residues. Trimming cost V 0 bases and J 8 bases, with 14 bases left between them. The CDR3 region is CATSRDGLASDEQFF. For the CDR3, the DNA is TGTGCCACCAGCAGAGATGGGCTAGCTTCCGATGAGCAGTTCTTC. The whole variable domain, remainder taken from reference TRBV15 and TRBJ2-1, is DAMVIQNPRYQVTQFGKPVTLSCSQTLNHNVMYWYQQKSSQAPKLLFHYYDKDFNNEADTPDNFQSRRPNTSFCFLDIRSPGLGDTAMYLCATSRDGLASDEQFFGPGTRLTVL.

As concerns this clonotype: A much larger clone sits a single nucleotide away, making a read error possible. The V call is TRBV29-1, the J call TRBJ2-3, with 12 nucleotides matching TRBD2. Germline V CDR1 and CDR2: SQVTM, ANQGSEA. This CDR3 has 18 amino acids. Trimming cost V 7 bases and J 5 bases; bases outside gene matches: 19. CDR3 protein: CSAGPDPLAGGPVDTQYF. In nucleotides, the CDR3 is TGCAGCGCTGGCCCAGACCCCCTAGCGGGAGGGCCGGTAGATACGCAGTATTTT.

This clonotype appeared many times. The rearrangement links TRBV6-1 to TRBJ2-7; TRBD1 aligns across 9 bases. The junction had 5 bases not matched to a gene; V was cut back by 4 bases and J by 7 bases. Germline V gene data show CDR1 as MNHNS and CDR2 as SASEGT. CDR3 length: 13 residues. CDR3 DNA: TGTGCCAGCAGTGGGGGACAGGGATGGGAGCAGTACTTC. It codes for CASSGGQGWEQYF.

This sequence joins TRBV5-1 and TRBJ1-3; TRBD1 matches 8 bases. Per the germline V gene, CDR1 is SGHRS and CDR2 is YFSETQ. This CDR3 comprises 14 residues. The V segment lost 0 bases and the J segment 4 bases; nucleotides outside the gene matches: 0. CDR3 amino acids: CASSLGTGGNTIYF. The CDR3 DNA follows: TGCGCCAGCAGCTTGGGGACAGGGGGAAACACCATATATTTT.

This clonotype was observed a handful of times. The chain uses TRBV20-1 and TRBJ1-5; 10 bases are a match to TRBD1. CDR1 and CDR2 (germline): DFQATT, SNEGSKA (reference sequence). This CDR3 has 16 residues. With V trimmed by 5 bases and J by 6 bases, 13 bases remained unmatched. CDR3 DNA sequence: TGCAGTGCTCCCGGGACAGGGGTTTCATTGAGTCAGCCCCAGCATTTT. Amino acids: CSAPGTGVSLSQPQHF.

The V and J genes are TRBV12-3 or TRBV12-4 and TRBJ2-1; D unclear. Trimming removed 4 bases from V and 5 bases from J, with 15 bases in between. The CDR3 has 15 residues. CDR3 loop: CASSYSQTRNNEQFF. The CDR3 region has the DNA TGTGCCAGCAGTTACTCCCAGACTCGCAACAATGAGCAGTTCTTC.

This clonotype was seen ten or more times. The chain carries TRBV6-5 and TRBJ2-7, with TRBD2 matching 8 bases. Germline V CDR1 and CDR2: MNHEY, SVGAGI. The CDR3 runs 15 residues. Germline trimming cut 2 bases from V and 3 bases from J; bases unmatched to any gene: 6. The CDR3 region has the DNA TGTGCCAGCAGTTACCTGGGACTAGAACGCTACGAGCAGTACTTC. It codes for CASSYLGLERYEQYF.

This clonotype appeared many times. V is TRBV7-2 and J is TRBJ2-3; D possibly corresponds to TRBD2 (6 bases). The CDR3 runs to 18 residues. Trimming left V 3 bases short and J 0 bases short, with 19 bases between. Germline lookup yields CDR1 SGHTA and CDR2 FQGNSA. This CDR3 reads CASSFRTDYSRSTDTQYF. The DNA of the CDR3 is TGTGCCAGCAGCTTTAGGACGGACTATTCGAGAAGCACAGATACGCAGTATTTT.

The CDR3 here is CASSEGGGSPLHF. The CDR3 nucleotides are TGTGCCAGCAGTGAAGGGGGAGGTTCACCCCTCCACTTT. This chain joins TRBV2 and TRBJ1-6; the D is unclear. In germline, CDR1 is SNHLY, CDR2 FYNNEI. V lost 1 base, J lost 9 bases, and 7 bases lay in between. The CDR3 covers 13 residues.

The gene calls are TRBV7-9 and TRBJ2-1; 12 positions match TRBD2. Germline V gives CDR1 SEHNR, CDR2 FQNEAQ (reference sequence). J was trimmed by 0 bases and V by 3 bases; bases with no gene match: 6. The CDR3 is 18 amino acids. CDR3 nucleotides: TGTGCCAGCAGCTTCCCCCGACTAGCGGGAGCCTCCTACAATGAGCAGTTCTTC. It yields the protein CASSFPRLAGASYNEQFF.